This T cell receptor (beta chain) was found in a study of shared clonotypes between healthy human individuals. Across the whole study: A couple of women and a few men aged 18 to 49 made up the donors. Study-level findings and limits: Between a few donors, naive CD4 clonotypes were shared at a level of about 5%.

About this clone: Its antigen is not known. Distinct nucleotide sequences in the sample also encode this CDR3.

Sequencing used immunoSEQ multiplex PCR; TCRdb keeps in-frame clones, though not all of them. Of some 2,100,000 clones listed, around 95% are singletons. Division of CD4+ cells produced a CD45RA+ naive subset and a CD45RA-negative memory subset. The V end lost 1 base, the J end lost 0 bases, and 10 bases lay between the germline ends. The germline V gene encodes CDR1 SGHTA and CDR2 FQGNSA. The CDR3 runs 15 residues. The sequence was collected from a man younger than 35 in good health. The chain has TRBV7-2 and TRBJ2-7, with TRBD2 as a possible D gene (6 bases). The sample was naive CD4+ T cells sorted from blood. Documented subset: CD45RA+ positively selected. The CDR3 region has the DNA TGTGCCAGCAGCTTAGTTGTGGGGGGCTCCTACGAGCAGTACTTC. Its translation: CASSLVVGGSYEQYF.